The next 17 T cell receptor beta chains were all read from a single sample in a study of HIV-infected patients and healthy controls. Using its own MiXCR run on the 5' RACE reads, TCRdb lists one record per CDR3 protein. Here the sample spans about 64,000 distinct CDR3 sequences, roughly 19% being singletons. Sequencing was done on a sample of CD4+ T cells from blood. The receptors shown here come from a human donor in good health.

This clonotype showed up many times. The chain joins TRBV7-2 to TRBJ2-4; D may be TRBD2 (6 bases). V lost 7 bases to trimming and J lost 7 bases, with 17 bases between them. The V gene's germline CDR1 is SGHTA and CDR2 FQGNSA. The CDR3 is made up of 14 amino acids. CDR3 DNA: TGTGCCAGCAATGACGGGGGATCGGTCAACATTCAGTACTTC. Its protein product is CASNDGGSVNIQYF.

The J gene is TRBJ2-5, the V gene TRBV6-2 or TRBV6-3; 11 bases fit TRBD2. The V and J ends lost 2 bases and 0 bases, in that order; junction bases with no gene match: 5. There are 17 residues in the CDR3. CDR1 MNHEY and CDR2 SVGEGT come from the germline V gene. CDR3 loop: CASSYGLTSGNQETQYF. The CDR3 nucleotides are TGTGCCAGCAGTTACGGTTTGACTAGCGGGAACCAAGAGACCCAGTACTTC.

This clonotype was counted many times. Written as DNA, the CDR3 is TGTGCCAGCAGTTTAGGTCAGGGGGTTCAGGGGCAGTACTTC. Protein product: CASSLGQGVQGQYF. The chain links TRBV12-3 or TRBV12-4 to TRBJ2-7, with TRBD1 matching over 7 bases. V gave up 1 base and J gave up 9 bases; unmatched junction bases: 9. The length of the CDR3 is 14 residues.

There are many counts of this clonotype. The chain has TRBV20-1 and TRBJ2-5, with 8 positions matching TRBD2. V dropped 2 bases and J dropped 1; count of bases not matched to a gene: 9. Per germline, CDR1 DFQATT and CDR2 SNEGSKA (reference sequence). This CDR3 is 16 amino acids long. The CDR3 is CSARPAGENGQETQYF. Written as DNA, the CDR3 is TGCAGTGCTAGACCAGCGGGAGAAAACGGCCAAGAGACCCAGTACTTC.

This clonotype was seen many times. V usage is TRBV4-2 and J usage is TRBJ2-3; 7 nucleotides agree with TRBD2. CDR3 size: 16 residues. Germline V gene sequence: CDR1 LGHNA, CDR2 YNFKEQ. V lost 0 bases and J lost 4; bases outside the gene matches: 7. CDR3 sequence (DNA): TGTGCCAGCAGCCAAGATGGGACTAAGAGGTCAGATACGCAGTATTTT. This codes for CASSQDGTKRSDTQYF.

The chain has TRBV12-3 or TRBV12-4 and TRBJ1-3; no firm D call. This CDR3 is 15 amino acids long. The germline V and J ends were trimmed by 4 bases and 0 bases, with 10 bases remaining between them. CDR3 sequence (DNA): TGTGCCAGCAGTTGGACTGGCGGCTCTGGAAACACCATATATTTT. Translated, it gives CASSWTGGSGNTIYF.

The chain recombines TRBV6-1 with TRBJ1-2; the D is unclear. The germline V and J ends were trimmed by 3 bases and 2 bases, with 10 bases remaining between them. Looked up from germline, CDR1 is MNHNS and CDR2 is SASEGT. CDR3 length equals 14 residues. The CDR3 bases are TGTGCCAGCAGTGAGGTGGACGCCAACTATGGCTACACCTTC. It specifies CASSEVDANYGYTF.

This clonotype showed up many times. The rearrangement joins TRBV5-1 to TRBJ2-1; D might be TRBD1 or TRBD2, each matching 5 bases. The CDR3 extends over 15 amino acids. Trimming stripped 2 bases from V and 7 bases from J, with 16 bases between. Per germline, CDR1 SGHRS and CDR2 YFSETQ. CDR3: CASSLSQGPKNEQFF. For the CDR3, the DNA is TGCGCCAGCAGCTTATCCCAGGGACCCAAAAATGAGCAGTTCTTC.

There are a few counts of this clonotype. The rearrangement links TRBV30 to TRBJ1-5; the match to TRBD1 covers 10 bases. The V gene end was trimmed by 4 bases and the J gene end by 3 bases; junction bases not matched to a gene: 6. The CDR3 extends over 15 amino acids. The V gene's germline CDR1 is GTSNPN and CDR2 SVGIG (reference sequence). The DNA for the CDR3 is TGTGCCTGGAAAAGGGGGACAGGGGTCAATCAGCCCCAGCATTTT. Amino acids: CAWKRGTGVNQPQHF. Full variable domain (remainder filled in from reference TRBV30 and TRBJ1-5): SQTIHQWPATLVQPVGSPLSLECTVEGTSNPNLYWYRQAAGRGLQLLFYSVGIGQISSEVPQNLSASRPQDRQFILSSKKLLLSDSGFYLCAWKRGTGVNQPQHFGDGTRLSIL.

V and J are TRBV19 and TRBJ1-5; D unresolved. CDR1 is LNHDA and CDR2 is SQIVND in the germline V gene (reference sequence). The CDR3 is made up of 12 amino acids. Trimming stripped 4 bases from V and 6 bases from J, with 7 bases between. The CDR3 spells CASSKEVQPQHF. The CDR3 DNA follows: TGTGCCAGTAGTAAAGAGGTTCAGCCCCAGCATTTT.

This rearrangement joins TRBV20-1 to TRBJ2-7, with D possibly TRBD2 on 6 matching bases. The CDR3 sequence is 16 residues long. Germline V CDR1 and CDR2: DFQATT, SNEGSKA (reference sequence). Trimming took off 0 bases at V and 3 bases at J, with 18 bases between the two ends. The CDR3 here is CSARDHSGETSYEQYF. The CDR3 nucleotides are TGCAGTGCTAGAGATCATAGTGGGGAGACTAGCTACGAGCAGTACTTC.

V gene TRBV19 combines with J gene TRBJ1-6; perhaps TRBD1 as D (6 bases). V was cut by 6 bases and J by 8 bases, with 14 bases left in between. Per germline, CDR1 LNHDA and CDR2 SQIVND (reference sequence). This CDR3 has 14 amino acids. The chain's CDR3 is CASSYREYYSPLHF. The CDR3 region has the DNA TGTGCCAGTAGCTACAGGGAGTATTATTCACCCCTCCACTTT.

The chain combines TRBV5-4 with TRBJ2-3; D not resolved. Germline V gene data show CDR1 as SGHNT and CDR2 as YYREEE (reference sequence). CDR3 length: 14 amino acids. Trimming left V 3 bases short and J 6 bases short, with 14 bases between. The CDR3: CASSSRFQRDTQYF. The CDR3 DNA is TGTGCCAGCAGCTCCAGATTCCAAAGGGATACGCAGTATTTT.

The J gene is TRBJ1-2, the V gene TRBV6-5; 7 bases map to TRBD1. V gave up 7 bases and J gave up 4 bases; unmatched junction bases: 9. Germline assignment: CDR1 MNHEY and CDR2 SVGAGI. The CDR3 totals 14 residues. The CDR3 DNA is TGTGCCAGCAACGACAGGGAAGTAATCTATGGCTACACCTTC. Protein product: CASNDREVIYGYTF.

The chain is built from TRBV28 and TRBJ1-3, with D uncertain. The CDR3 is 19 amino acids. Germline CDR1 is MDHEN and CDR2 is SYDVKM. V dropped 5 bases and J dropped 8 bases, with 31 bases sitting between them. The CDR3 nucleotides are TGTGCCAGCAGTCACAGTGGAAAATATCTCTCTCCAAGCAGAGACACCATATATTTT. This translates into CASSHSGKYLSPSRDTIYF.

This clonotype was recorded at least ten times. The chain is built from TRBV5-6 and TRBJ1-1; 7 nucleotides match TRBD1. This CDR3 region has 13 residues. V gave up 3 bases and J gave up 6 bases; unmatched junction bases: 5. Germline CDR1 and CDR2: SGHDT and YYEEEE. This CDR3 reads CASSWTGYPEAFF. CDR3 nucleotides: TGTGCCAGCAGCTGGACAGGATATCCTGAAGCTTTCTTT.

CDR3 bases: TGTGCCAGCAGTGAGGTACCAGGCCGCGTTTTAAGCTCCTACAATGAGCAGTTCTTC. It encodes CASSEVPGRVLSSYNEQFF. The rearrangement links TRBV6-1 to TRBJ2-1; the D is unclear. With 3 bases removed from V and 0 bases from J, the gap between germline ends came to 21 bases. Germline V lookup: CDR1 MNHNS, CDR2 SASEGT. The CDR3 is 19 amino acids.